This T cell receptor beta chain was captured in a study of blood T cell repertoires in COVID-19. Germline lookup yields CDR1 LNHDA and CDR2 SQIVND (reference sequence). The V and J ends lost 5 bases and 2 bases respectively, with 18 bases between them. This CDR3 spans 16 amino acids. Measured with immunoSEQ multiplex PCR; TCRdb has only the in-frame clones, and not every one. The sample holds approximately 170,000 clones; around 86% are singletons and the top ten take over 10%. The sample consisted of peripheral blood. This chain links TRBV19 with TRBJ1-2, with a weak D call TRBD1 (6 bases). The source of this sequence is a man aged 65-85 years who had recovered from COVID-19. The CDR3 DNA follows: TGTGCCAGTAGTCCTCGGACAGATCCCATCAACTATGGCTACACCTTC. Its translation is CASSPRTDPINYGYTF.